The present T cell receptor beta chain was sequenced within a study of blood T cell repertoires in COVID-19. After removal of 5 bases from V and 13 bases from J, the junction contained 9 bases not matched to a gene. This CDR3 spans 13 amino acids. Germline loops: CDR1 SGHTA, CDR2 FQGNSA. Libraries were prepared by immunoSEQ multiplex PCR; TCRdb keeps only in-frame clonotypes and omits some of them. The sample carries 85,000 to 95,000 clones, approximately 75% recorded once. Source material: peripheral blood. This clonotype was obtained from a woman of 80 years or more with acute or convalescent COVID-19. The rearrangement joins TRBV7-2 to TRBJ1-4, with 8 bases that match TRBD1. CDR3 region: CASSPRQGLSLFF. The CDR3 DNA reads as TGTGCCAGCAGCCCGCGACAGGGGTTGTCACTGTTTTTT.